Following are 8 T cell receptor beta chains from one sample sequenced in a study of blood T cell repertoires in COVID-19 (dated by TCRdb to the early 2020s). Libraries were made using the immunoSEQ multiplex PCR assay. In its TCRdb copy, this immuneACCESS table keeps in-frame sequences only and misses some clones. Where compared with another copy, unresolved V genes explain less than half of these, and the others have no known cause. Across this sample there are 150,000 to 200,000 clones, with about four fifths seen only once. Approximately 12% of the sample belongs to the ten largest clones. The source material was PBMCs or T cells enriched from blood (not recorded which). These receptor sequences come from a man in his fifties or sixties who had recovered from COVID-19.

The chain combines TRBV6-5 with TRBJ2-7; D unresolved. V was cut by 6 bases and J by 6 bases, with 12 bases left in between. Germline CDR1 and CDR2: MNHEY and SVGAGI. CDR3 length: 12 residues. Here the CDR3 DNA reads TGTGCCAGCAGCCGCGGCGTCAGCGAGCAGTACTTC. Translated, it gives CASSRGVSEQYF.

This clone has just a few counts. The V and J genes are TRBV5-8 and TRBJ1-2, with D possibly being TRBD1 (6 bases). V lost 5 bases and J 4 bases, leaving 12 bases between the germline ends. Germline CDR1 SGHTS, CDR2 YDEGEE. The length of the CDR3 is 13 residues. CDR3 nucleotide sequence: TGTGCCAGCAGGAGGACAGAGCGCTATGGCTACACCTTC. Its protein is CASRRTERYGYTF.

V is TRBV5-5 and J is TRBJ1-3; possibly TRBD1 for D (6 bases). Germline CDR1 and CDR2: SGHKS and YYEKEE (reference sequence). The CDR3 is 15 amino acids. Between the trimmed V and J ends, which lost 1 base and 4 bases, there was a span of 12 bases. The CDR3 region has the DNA TGTGCCAGCAGCTTGTACAGGGCGTCCGGAAACACCATATATTTT. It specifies CASSLYRASGNTIYF. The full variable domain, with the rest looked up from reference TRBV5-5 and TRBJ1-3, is DAGVTQSPTHLIKTRGQQVTLRCSPISGHKSVSWYQQVLGQGPQFIFQYYEKEERGRGNFPDRFSARQFPNYSSELNVNALLLGDSALYLCASSLYRASGNTIYFGEGSWLTVV.

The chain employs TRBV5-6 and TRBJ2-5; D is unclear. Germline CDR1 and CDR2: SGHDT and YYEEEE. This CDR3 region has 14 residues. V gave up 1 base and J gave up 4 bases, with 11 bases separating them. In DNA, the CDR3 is TGTGCCAGCAGCTTGTTGCGAGCTCCAGAGACCCAGTACTTC. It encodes CASSLLRAPETQYF.

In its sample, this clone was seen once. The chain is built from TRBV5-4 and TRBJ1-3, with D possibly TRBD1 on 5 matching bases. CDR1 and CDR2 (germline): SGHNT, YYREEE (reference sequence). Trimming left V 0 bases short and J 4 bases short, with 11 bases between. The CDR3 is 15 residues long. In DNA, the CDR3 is TGTGCCAGCAGCTTGGGGCAGGGTGGCGGAAACACCATATATTTT. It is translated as CASSLGQGGGNTIYF.

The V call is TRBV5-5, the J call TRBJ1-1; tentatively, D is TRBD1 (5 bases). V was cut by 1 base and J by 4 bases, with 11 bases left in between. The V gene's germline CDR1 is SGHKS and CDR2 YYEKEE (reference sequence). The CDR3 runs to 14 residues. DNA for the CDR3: TGTGCCAGCAGCTTGTCCAGGGTGGCCACTGAAGCTTTCTTT. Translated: CASSLSRVATEAFF.

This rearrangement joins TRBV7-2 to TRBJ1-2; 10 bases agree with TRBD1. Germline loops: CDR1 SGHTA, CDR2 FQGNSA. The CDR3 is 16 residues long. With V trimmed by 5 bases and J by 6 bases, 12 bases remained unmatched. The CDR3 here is CASSHWGQGIRNGYTF. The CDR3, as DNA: TGTGCCAGCAGCCATTGGGGACAGGGGATTAGAAATGGCTACACCTTC.

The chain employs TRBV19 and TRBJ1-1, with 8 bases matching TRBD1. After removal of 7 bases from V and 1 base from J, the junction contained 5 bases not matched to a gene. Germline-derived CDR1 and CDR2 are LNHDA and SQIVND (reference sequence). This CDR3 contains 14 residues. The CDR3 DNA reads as TGTGCCAGTATTAAGGACAGGGCGAACACTGAAGCTTTCTTT. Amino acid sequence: CASIKDRANTEAFF.